Sequencing of this T cell receptor (beta chain) was carried out in a study of Graves' ophthalmopathy and Graves' hyperthyroidism. Study details: Researchers obtained peripheral blood at initial diagnosis, before any treatment had begun.

Investigators amplified TCR beta CDR3 regions from RNA transcripts. The first round was an RT-PCR with HTBI primers, and the second round was a multiplex PCR. A single record per CDR3 protein comes from TCRdb applying MiXCR to the multiplex PCR reads. The table has around 600,000 distinct CDR3 sequences, over 40% seen once. V gave up 4 bases and J gave up 11 bases; unmatched junction bases: 8. CDR3 length: 13 residues. Germline V gene sequence: CDR1 KGHDR, CDR2 SFDVKD. Sequenced material: peripheral blood. The chain combines TRBV24-1 with TRBJ1-1, with 8 nucleotides matching TRBD1. The TCR originated in an adult man with Graves' ophthalmopathy. The CDR3 nucleotides read TGTGCCACCAGTGAAATGACAGGGGCAGTGGCTTTCTTT. The encoded protein is CATSEMTGAVAFF.